These T cell receptor beta chains were read from a single sample in a study of blood T cell repertoires in COVID-19. Assay: immunoSEQ multiplex PCR; the TCRdb copy retains only in-frame clones and omits some. The data show around 60,000 clones, with almost 85% seen just once and roughly 15% held by the top ten. Sequencing used peripheral blood. Receptors were obtained from a man between 60 and 75 years old with COVID-19, enrolled during active disease. Each CDR3 is given with its conserved first and last residue. The D gene is left open where the match is weak. The size of a clone is reported for some rows only, either as once, few or many, or as a class for expanded clones.

J: TRBJ2-5; size: few; D: TRBD1; V: TRBV5-4; CDR3: CASSSQGAEETQYF; DNA: TGTGCCAGCAGCTCTCAGGGGGCTGAAGAGACCCAGTACTTC
J: TRBJ2-3; size: -; D: TRBD1; V: TRBV19; CDR3: CASSIRGPGDTQYF; DNA: TGTGCCAGTAGTATAAGGGGGCCGGGGGATACGCAGTATTTT
J: TRBJ1-5; size: -; D: -; V: TRBV2; CDR3: CATSLGGSNQPQHF; DNA: TGTGCCACCTCCTTAGGGGGAAGCAATCAGCCCCAGCATTTT
J: TRBJ2-1; size: -; D: -; V: TRBV6-5; CDR3: CASIQRYNEQFF; DNA: TGTGCCAGCATCCAGCGGTACAATGAGCAGTTCTTC
J: TRBJ1-5; size: -; D: -; V: TRBV5-5; CDR3: CASSPGQSNQPQHF; DNA: TGTGCCAGCAGCCCCGGACAGAGCAATCAGCCCCAGCATTTT
J: TRBJ1-2; size: -; D: TRBD1; V: TRBV7-9; CDR3: CASSFPGTDYGYTF; DNA: TGTGCCAGCAGCTTCCCCGGGACAGATTATGGCTACACCTTC
J: TRBJ1-3; size: -; D: -; V: TRBV7-9; CDR3: CASSQTGSSGNTIYF; DNA: TGTGCCAGCAGTCAGACAGGCTCCTCTGGAAACACCATATATTTT
J: TRBJ2-7; size: -; D: TRBD2; V: TRBV18; CDR3: CASSPDLSGYEQYF; DNA: TGTGCCAGCTCACCAGATCTTAGCGGGTACGAGCAGTACTTC
J: TRBJ2-3; size: -; D: -; V: TRBV5-1; CDR3: CASSWDSVTDTQYF; DNA: TGCGCCAGCAGCTGGGATAGCGTCACAGATACGCAGTATTTT
J: TRBJ2-7; size: once; D: -; V: TRBV6-2/TRBV6-3; CDR3: CASSYSAVSYEQYF; DNA: TGTGCCAGCAGTTACTCAGCTGTCTCCTACGAGCAGTACTTC
J: TRBJ2-1; size: -; D: TRBD2; V: TRBV3-1/TRBV3-2; CDR3: CASSLLAGGGNEQFF; DNA: TGTGCCAGCAGCCTACTAGCGGGAGGGGGGAATGAGCAGTTCTTC
J: TRBJ2-2; size: -; D: TRBD1; V: TRBV28; CDR3: CATPGTGVNTGELFF; DNA: TGTGCCACCCCGGGGACAGGAGTAAACACCGGGGAGCTGTTTTTT
J: TRBJ2-7; size: -; D: TRBD1; V: TRBV9; CDR3: CASSGRQGAQYF; DNA: TGTGCCAGCAGTGGACGACAGGGGGCGCAGTACTTC
J: TRBJ2-7; size: -; D: TRBD1; V: TRBV19; CDR3: CASSVGQGGTYEQYF; DNA: TGTGCCAGTAGCGTAGGACAGGGGGGCACCTACGAGCAGTACTTC
J: TRBJ2-7; size: -; D: TRBD2; V: TRBV23-1; CDR3: CASSPPTSGTSGSIPVHEQYF; DNA: TGCGCCAGCAGTCCGCCAACATCCGGGACTAGCGGGAGTATCCCTGTCCACGAGCAGTACTTC
J: TRBJ1-1; size: -; D: -; V: TRBV6-5; CDR3: CASSYGAVMNTEAFF; DNA: TGTGCCAGCAGTTACGGAGCAGTCATGAACACTGAAGCTTTCTTT
J: TRBJ1-2; size: -; D: -; V: TRBV6-6; CDR3: CASSSWTEIGYTF; DNA: TGTGCCAGCAGTTCCTGGACAGAGATCGGCTACACCTTC
J: TRBJ1-6; size: -; D: TRBD1; V: TRBV19; CDR3: CASSSDQGGGNSPLHF; DNA: TGTGCCAGTAGTAGCGACCAAGGGGGCGGAAATTCACCCCTCCACTTT
J: TRBJ1-2; size: few; D: -; V: TRBV29-1; CDR3: CSVNATPKYGYTF; DNA: TGCAGCGTTAATGCTACCCCCAAGTATGGCTACACCTTC
J: TRBJ2-7; size: -; D: TRBD2; V: TRBV6-1; CDR3: CASSESIIGGRGLGEQYF; DNA: TGTGCCAGCAGTGAATCCATCATTGGCGGGAGAGGATTAGGCGAGCAGTACTTC
J: TRBJ1-5; size: -; D: TRBD1; V: TRBV28; CDR3: CASSPRTGGPNQPQHF; DNA: TGTGCCAGCAGCCCGCGGACAGGGGGGCCGAATCAGCCCCAGCATTTT
J: TRBJ2-5; size: -; D: -; V: TRBV6-5; CDR3: CASRGAQWETQYF; DNA: TGTGCCAGCCGCGGGGCACAATGGGAGACCCAGTACTTC
J: TRBJ2-3; size: once; D: TRBD2; V: TRBV18; CDR3: CASSPPGLALTDTQYF; DNA: TGTGCCAGCTCACCACCGGGACTAGCATTGACGGATACGCAGTATTTT
J: TRBJ2-2; size: -; D: -; V: TRBV5-1; CDR3: CASSFLQGGGTGELFF; DNA: TGCGCCAGCAGCTTTCTACAGGGTGGGGGCACCGGGGAGCTGTTTTTT
J: TRBJ2-3; size: -; D: TRBD2; V: TRBV27; CDR3: CASQGLAGSSTDTQYF; DNA: TGTGCCAGCCAGGGACTAGCAGGTTCTAGCACAGATACGCAGTATTTT
J: TRBJ2-4; size: -; D: TRBD2; V: TRBV5-1; CDR3: CASSFFGGASSKNIQYF; DNA: TGCGCCAGCAGCTTCTTCGGGGGGGCCTCGTCTAAAAACATTCAGTACTTC
J: TRBJ2-3; size: -; D: -; V: TRBV24-1; CDR3: CATSDYELDTQYF; DNA: TGTGCCACCAGTGATTACGAGTTAGATACGCAGTATTTT
J: TRBJ1-2; size: once; D: -; V: TRBV30; CDR3: CACHPRGESYGYTF; DNA: TGTGCCTGTCACCCCCGGGGAGAGAGCTATGGCTACACCTTC
J: TRBJ2-1; size: -; D: TRBD2; V: TRBV7-7; CDR3: CASSEKTSGGYNEQFF; DNA: TGTGCCAGCAGCGAAAAGACTAGCGGGGGGTACAATGAGCAGTTCTTC
J: TRBJ2-5; size: -; D: -; V: TRBV11-3; CDR3: CASSLGAGQQETQYF; DNA: TGTGCCAGCAGCTTAGGGGCAGGACAACAAGAGACCCAGTACTTC
J: TRBJ2-3; size: -; D: -; V: TRBV14; CDR3: CASSTQVSTDTQYF; DNA: TGTGCCAGCTCTACTCAAGTCAGCACAGATACGCAGTATTTT
J: TRBJ1-2; size: -; D: TRBD1; V: TRBV5-1; CDR3: CASSSGQGAYYGYTF; DNA: TGCGCCAGCAGCTCGGGACAGGGGGCTTATTATGGCTACACCTTC
J: TRBJ2-6; size: -; D: -; V: TRBV5-1; CDR3: CASSLRLAYNSGANVLTF; DNA: TGCGCCAGCAGCTTGCGTCTAGCGTACAACTCTGGGGCCAACGTCCTGACTTTC
J: TRBJ2-1; size: -; D: -; V: TRBV7-6; CDR3: CASSFAAAVSYNEQFF; DNA: TGTGCCAGCAGCTTCGCCGCCGCGGTCTCCTACAATGAGCAGTTCTTC
J: TRBJ2-3; size: -; D: TRBD1; V: TRBV3-1/TRBV3-2; CDR3: CASSPGQGHSDTQYF; DNA: TGTGCCAGCAGCCCCGGACAGGGTCACTCAGATACGCAGTATTTT
J: TRBJ1-2; size: -; D: TRBD1; V: TRBV6-5; CDR3: CASSSPTGGYYGYTF; DNA: TGTGCCAGCAGTAGCCCGACAGGGGGGTACTATGGCTACACCTTC
J: TRBJ1-2; size: -; D: TRBD1; V: TRBV6-4; CDR3: CASRAGQGGYGYTF; DNA: TGTGCCAGCAGGGCCGGACAGGGGGGCTATGGCTACACCTTC
J: TRBJ1-4; size: -; D: -; V: TRBV5-1; CDR3: CASSLEGANEKLFF; DNA: TGCGCCAGCAGCTTGGAGGGGGCTAATGAAAAACTGTTTTTT
J: TRBJ2-1; size: -; D: TRBD2; V: TRBV24-1; CDR3: CATSDVTGTSYNEQFF; DNA: TGTGCCACCAGTGATGTAACCGGGACTAGCTACAATGAGCAGTTCTTC
J: TRBJ2-1; size: -; D: -; V: TRBV2; CDR3: CASSEGQGTNFGQFF; DNA: TGTGCCAGCAGTGAAGGGCAGGGGACTAATTTTGGGCAGTTCTTC
J: TRBJ2-5; size: -; D: -; V: TRBV3-1/TRBV3-2; CDR3: CASSARFQDQETQYF; DNA: TGTGCCAGCAGCGCAAGGTTCCAGGACCAAGAGACCCAGTACTTC
J: TRBJ1-1; size: once; D: TRBD1; V: TRBV29-1; CDR3: CSVEGDRRTEAFF; DNA: TGCAGCGTTGAAGGGGACAGGAGGACTGAAGCTTTCTTT
J: TRBJ1-1; size: -; D: -; V: TRBV5-5; CDR3: CASSLGTVSVEAFF; DNA: TGTGCCAGCAGCTTGGGGACAGTATCCGTTGAAGCTTTCTTT
J: TRBJ1-1; size: -; D: -; V: TRBV10-1; CDR3: CASSESGRLSPEAFF; DNA: TGCGCCAGCAGTGAGTCGGGGAGATTAAGCCCTGAAGCTTTCTTT
J: TRBJ2-7; size: -; D: TRBD2; V: TRBV6-2/TRBV6-3; CDR3: CASSYGGGSGSSYEQYF; DNA: TGTGCCAGCAGTTACGGGGGCGGGAGCGGGAGCTCCTACGAGCAGTACTTC
J: TRBJ2-7; size: -; D: TRBD1; V: TRBV2; CDR3: CASSLGTGLNEQYF; DNA: TGTGCCAGCAGTCTGGGGACAGGGCTTAACGAGCAGTACTTC
J: TRBJ2-3; size: -; D: TRBD1; V: TRBV11-2; CDR3: CASSPKKTGGPTDTQYF; DNA: TGTGCCAGCAGCCCGAAGAAGACAGGGGGCCCCACAGATACGCAGTATTTT
J: TRBJ2-2; size: -; D: TRBD2; V: TRBV4-2; CDR3: CASSQEGLAANTGELFF; DNA: TGTGCCAGCAGCCAGGAAGGACTAGCGGCTAACACCGGGGAGCTGTTTTTT
J: TRBJ1-4; size: -; D: TRBD1; V: TRBV5-1; CDR3: CASSSGMDRDREKLFF; DNA: TGCGCCAGCAGCTCTGGGATGGACAGGGATCGGGAAAAACTGTTTTTT
J: TRBJ1-1; size: -; D: TRBD1; V: TRBV7-9; CDR3: CASSFGQANTEAFF; DNA: TGTGCCAGCAGCTTCGGACAGGCTAACACTGAAGCTTTCTTT
J: TRBJ1-3; size: -; D: -; V: TRBV30; CDR3: CARGASSRSAGNTIYF; DNA: TGTGCTCGGGGGGCAAGTTCTCGGTCGGCTGGAAACACCATATATTTT
J: TRBJ1-5; size: few; D: -; V: TRBV6-5; CDR3: CASSRQPQHF; DNA: TGTGCCAGCTCGCGTCAGCCCCAGCATTTT
J: TRBJ2-2; size: -; D: TRBD1; V: TRBV7-2; CDR3: CASSPPGQGPTGELFF; DNA: TGTGCCAGCAGCCCCCCGGGACAGGGGCCCACCGGGGAGCTGTTTTTT
J: TRBJ2-3; size: -; D: TRBD2; V: TRBV4-1; CDR3: CASSQPPGLGPIPDTQYF; DNA: TGCGCCAGCAGCCAGCCTCCGGGACTAGGGCCAATTCCAGATACGCAGTATTTT
J: TRBJ1-1; size: -; D: TRBD1; V: TRBV18; CDR3: CASSPLDGTGPNTEAFF; DNA: TGTGCCAGCTCACCACTTGATGGGACAGGGCCGAACACTGAAGCTTTCTTT
J: TRBJ1-1; size: few; D: TRBD1; V: TRBV6-1; CDR3: CASSEITGGTEAFF; DNA: TGTGCCAGCAGTGAGATAACAGGGGGCACTGAAGCTTTCTTT
J: TRBJ2-7; size: -; D: TRBD2; V: TRBV2; CDR3: CASSSTSGAYEQYF; DNA: TGTGCCAGCAGTTCCACTAGCGGGGCCTACGAGCAGTACTTC
J: TRBJ1-1; size: medium-sized; D: -; V: TRBV6-5; CDR3: CASSYTGLGDTEAFF; DNA: TGTGCCAGCAGTTACACTGGCCTAGGCGACACTGAAGCTTTCTTT
J: TRBJ1-6; size: -; D: -; V: TRBV6-5; CDR3: CASMSGNRSPLHF; DNA: TGTGCCAGCATGTCCGGGAACCGTTCACCCCTCCACTTT
J: TRBJ2-7; size: once; D: TRBD2; V: TRBV28; CDR3: CASRTSGENYEQYF; DNA: TGTGCCAGCAGGACTAGCGGGGAGAACTACGAGCAGTACTTC